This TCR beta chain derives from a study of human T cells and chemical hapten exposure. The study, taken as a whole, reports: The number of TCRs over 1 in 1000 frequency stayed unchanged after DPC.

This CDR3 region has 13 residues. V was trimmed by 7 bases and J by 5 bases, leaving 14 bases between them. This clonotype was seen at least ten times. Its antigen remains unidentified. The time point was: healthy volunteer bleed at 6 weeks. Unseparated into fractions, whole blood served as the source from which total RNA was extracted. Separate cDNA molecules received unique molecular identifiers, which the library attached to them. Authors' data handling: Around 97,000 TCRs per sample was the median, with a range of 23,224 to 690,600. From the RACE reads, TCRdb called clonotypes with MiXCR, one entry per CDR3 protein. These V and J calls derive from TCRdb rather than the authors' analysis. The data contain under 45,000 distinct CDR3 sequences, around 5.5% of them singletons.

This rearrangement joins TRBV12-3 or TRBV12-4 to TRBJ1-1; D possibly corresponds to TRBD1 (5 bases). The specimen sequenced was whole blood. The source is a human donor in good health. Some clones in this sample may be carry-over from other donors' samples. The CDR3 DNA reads TGTGCCAGCACCCGTGGGGGGGTGACTGAAGCTTTCTTT. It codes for CASTRGGVTEAFF.